This TCR beta chain was recorded in a study of CD8 T cells in Susac syndrome. Study-level information: Patients with Susac syndrome were therapy-naive, taking corticosteroids, with some also receiving intravenous immunoglobulin, or taking intravenous immunoglobulin alone at the time their blood was drawn.

With regard to this clonotype: Its target is not known.

TCR beta sequences were obtained from blood CD8+ and CD4+ T cells. Bulk CD8+ and CD4+ cells came from magnetic negative isolation; CD8+ TEMRA by FACS. Study results and caveats: Clonal expansion did not appear in Susac syndrome CD4+ T cell repertoires.

RNA, at roughly 0.45 to 1 ug, was reverse transcribed with random hexamers. TCRdb re-derived calls from the immunoSEQ multiplex PCR reads in MiXCR, one entry per CDR3 protein. The sample carries 67,000 or so distinct CDR3 sequences, 93% recorded once. This CDR3 spans 15 amino acids. Germline V lookup: CDR1 SGHTA, CDR2 FQGTGA. The trim removed 6 bases at V and 4 bases at J, leaving 7 bases unmatched. V is TRBV7-3 and J is TRBJ2-1; 9 nucleotides line up with TRBD1. The sequenced material came from CD4+ T cells from PBMCs. This TCR came from a human donor with Susac syndrome. CDR3 protein: CASRSTGGNYNEQFF. The DNA of the CDR3 is TGTGCCAGCAGGTCGACAGGGGGGAATTACAATGAGCAGTTCTTC. Using reference TRBV7-3 and TRBJ2-1 for the parts outside the CDR3, the full variable domain is GAGVSQTPSNKVTEKGKYVELRCDPISGHTALYWYRQSLGQGPEFLIYFQGTGAADDSGLPNDRFFAVRPEGSVSTLKIQRTERGDSAVYLCASRSTGGNYNEQFFGPGTRLTVL.